The entry that follows covers one T cell receptor (beta chain) sequence. Its antigen is unidentified. The record originates from a study of T cell repertoires in cytomegalovirus infection. Across the study: A matching HLA type, together with CMV infection, was signaled by public TCR beta signatures.

MiXCR, run by TCRdb on the reads, gives a single entry per CDR3 protein. The sample contains about 470,000 distinct CDR3 sequences, about 42% of which appear only once. CDR1 SGHNT and CDR2 YENEEA come from the germline V gene. The CDR3 totals 13 residues. V lost 4 bases and J lost 3, with 9 bases in between. The starting material was cultured PBMCs, obtained from culture after CMV antigen stimulation. The source is a human donor in good health (CMV status not recorded). Some clones in this sample may be carry-over from other donors' samples. V and J are TRBV11-3 and TRBJ2-5, with a tentative D call TRBD2 (5 bases). The CDR3 nucleotides are TGTGCCAGCAGCTCCGGGATAGAAGAGACCCAGTACTTC. Protein: CASSSGIEETQYF.